Listed below are T cell receptor beta chains from one sample, sequenced in a study of CD8 T cells in Susac syndrome. MiXCR, run by TCRdb on the immunoSEQ multiplex PCR reads, gives a single entry per CDR3 protein. The sample lists some 65,000 distinct CDR3 sequences; roughly 94% were seen once. The sequenced sample consisted of CD8+ T cells from PBMCs. These receptors were taken from a human donor with multiple sclerosis. The CDR3 runs from the conserved cysteine through the conserved F or W. A D gene is named only where the DNA matches it firmly. Clone size is not always given. Where it is, it says once, few, many or a class for expanded clones.

size | J | D | V | CDR3 | DNA
. | TRBJ2-5 | . | TRBV12-3/TRBV12-4 | CASRPGESPETQYF | TGTGCCAGCAGACCAGGGGAGAGTCCAGAGACCCAGTACTTC
. | TRBJ2-7 | . | TRBV7-8 | CASRGDHTGYEQYF | TGTGCCAGCAGGGGAGACCACACAGGCTACGAGCAGTACTTC
. | TRBJ2-1 | . | TRBV5-6 | CASSFNSQPYNEQFF | TGTGCCAGCAGCTTTAACAGCCAACCCTACAATGAGCAGTTCTTC
. | TRBJ2-7 | TRBD2 | TRBV13 | CASSYGLAYEQYF | TGTGCCAGCAGCTATGGACTAGCGTACGAGCAGTACTTC
. | TRBJ2-7 | . | TRBV7-9 | CASSLVTFHEQYF | TGTGCCAGCAGCTTGGTAACTTTCCACGAGCAGTACTTC
. | TRBJ2-7 | . | TRBV12-3/TRBV12-4 | CASSLPAYEQYF | TGTGCCAGCAGTTTACCTGCCTACGAGCAGTACTTC
. | TRBJ1-1 | . | TRBV9 | CASSVGRDGVMNTEAFF | TGTGCCAGCAGCGTAGGAAGAGACGGAGTAATGAACACTGAAGCTTTCTTT
. | TRBJ2-5 | TRBD2 | TRBV9 | CASSTYTGGYETQYF | TGTGCCAGCAGCACCTATACGGGGGGGTACGAGACCCAGTACTTC
. | TRBJ2-1 | . | TRBV5-1 | CASTQGGGYNEQFF | TGCGCCAGCACCCAGGGGGGGGGATACAATGAGCAGTTCTTC
. | TRBJ2-3 | TRBD2 | TRBV9 | CASSPGTSDGTDTQYF | TGTGCCAGCAGCCCGGGGACTAGCGATGGCACAGATACGCAGTATTTT
. | TRBJ2-7 | TRBD2 | TRBV29-1 | CSVARGDSYEQYF | TGCAGCGTAGCCCGGGGGGATTCCTACGAGCAGTACTTC
. | TRBJ1-1 | TRBD1 | TRBV29-1 | CSVEGGTVPEAFF | TGCAGCGTTGAAGGTGGGACAGTCCCTGAAGCTTTCTTT
. | TRBJ1-4 | TRBD1 | TRBV3-1 | CASSQTGGREKLFF | TGTGCCAGCAGCCAGACAGGGGGACGTGAAAAACTGTTTTTT
. | TRBJ1-2 | . | TRBV6-8 | CASSYSPRVHYGYTF | TGTGCCAGCAGTTACTCCCCGAGGGTTCACTATGGCTACACCTTC
. | TRBJ1-1 | . | TRBV20-1 | CSARAIRGLNTEAFF | TGCAGTGCTAGAGCAATCAGGGGCCTGAACACTGAAGCTTTCTTT
. | TRBJ2-1 | . | TRBV7-8 | CASSPRGYSYNEQFF | TGTGCCAGCAGCCCCCGCGGCTACTCCTACAATGAGCAGTTCTTC
. | TRBJ2-2 | . | TRBV12-3/TRBV12-4 | CASGPGGGTGELFF | TGTGCCAGCGGCCCCGGGGGTGGGACCGGGGAGCTGTTTTTT
. | TRBJ2-1 | . | TRBV27 | CASTRREEAYNEQFF | TGTGCCAGCACCCGACGAGAGGAGGCCTACAATGAGCAGTTCTTC
. | TRBJ2-3 | TRBD1 | TRBV7-2 | CASSLDGTGATDTQYF | TGTGCCAGCAGCTTGGACGGGACAGGGGCCACAGATACGCAGTATTTT
. | TRBJ1-1 | . | TRBV7-2 | CASSFDEGTEAFF | TGTGCCAGCAGCTTCGACGAGGGGACTGAAGCTTTCTTT
. | TRBJ1-5 | . | TRBV15 | CATSRDWDGGNQPQHF | TGTGCCACCAGCAGAGATTGGGACGGAGGCAATCAGCCCCAGCATTTT
. | TRBJ1-4 | . | TRBV27 | CASGGSTLEKLFF | TGTGCCAGCGGGGGGAGTACACTTGAAAAACTGTTTTTT
. | TRBJ2-4 | . | TRBV20-1 | CSVDGIVKNIQYF | TGCAGTGTGGACGGGATCGTCAAAAACATTCAGTACTTC
once | TRBJ2-1 | . | TRBV20-1 | CSASYVFF | TGCAGTGCTAGTTATGTGTTCTTC
. | TRBJ2-7 | TRBD1 | TRBV2 | CASSEQGAYEQYF | TGTGCCAGCAGTGAACAGGGGGCCTACGAGCAGTACTTC
. | TRBJ1-2 | . | TRBV6-2/TRBV6-3 | CASSYFSLYGYTF | TGTGCCAGCAGTTACTTCTCCCTGTATGGCTACACCTTC
. | TRBJ2-1 | TRBD2 | TRBV3-1 | CASSIGLAGTYNEQFF | TGTGCCAGCAGTATAGGACTAGCGGGGACTTACAATGAGCAGTTCTTC
. | TRBJ2-7 | . | TRBV5-1 | CASSVEGEQYF | TGCGCCAGCAGCGTGGAGGGAGAGCAGTACTTC
. | TRBJ2-7 | TRBD1 | TRBV29-1 | CSVEGGTGVSYEQYF | TGCAGCGTTGAAGGAGGGACAGGGGTCTCCTACGAGCAGTACTTC
. | TRBJ1-2 | . | TRBV29-1 | CSVEEEGNYGYTF | TGCAGCGTTGAGGAGGAGGGCAACTATGGCTACACCTTC
. | TRBJ2-7 | TRBD1 | TRBV4-1 | CASSQSGTGRSEQYF | TGCGCCAGCAGCCAATCCGGGACAGGGAGGTCCGAGCAGTACTTC
. | TRBJ2-3 | . | TRBV30 | CAWSTDTQYF | TGTGCCTGGAGCACAGATACGCAGTATTTT
. | TRBJ2-7 | TRBD1 | TRBV7-9 | CASSHGTGSSYEQYF | TGTGCCAGCAGCCACGGGACAGGGAGCTCCTACGAGCAGTACTTC
. | TRBJ2-2 | TRBD2 | TRBV13 | CASSPTGLAGNTGELFF | TGTGCCAGCAGCCCCACCGGACTAGCGGGTAACACCGGGGAGCTGTTTTTT
. | TRBJ1-2 | . | TRBV5-1 | CASSLSGGYTF | TGCGCCAGCAGCTTGTCGGGAGGCTACACCTTC
. | TRBJ1-1 | TRBD1 | TRBV7-9 | CASSLPGQEEAFF | TGTGCCAGCAGCTTACCGGGACAGGAAGAAGCTTTCTTT
. | TRBJ2-1 | . | TRBV27 | CASSSEPLGGNEQFF | TGTGCCAGCAGTTCGGAACCCCTGGGCGGCAATGAGCAGTTCTTC
. | TRBJ1-5 | . | TRBV28 | CASSLGPGEAGNQPQHF | TGTGCCAGCAGTTTAGGGCCAGGAGAAGCGGGGAATCAGCCCCAGCATTTT
. | TRBJ2-7 | . | TRBV28 | CASSLGHVYEQYF | TGTGCCAGCAGTTTAGGACATGTCTACGAGCAGTACTTC
. | TRBJ2-7 | . | TRBV12-3/TRBV12-4 | CASSLYPYEQYF | TGTGCCAGCAGCCTCTACCCCTACGAGCAGTACTTC
. | TRBJ2-7 | . | TRBV18 | CASSPDSESSYEQYF | TGTGCCAGCTCACCGGACAGCGAAAGCTCCTACGAGCAGTACTTC
. | TRBJ1-2 | . | TRBV25-1 | CASGTVYGYTF | TGTGCCAGTGGGACTGTTTATGGCTACACCTTC
. | TRBJ1-6 | . | TRBV4-3 | CASSQDKVSPLHF | TGCGCCAGCAGCCAAGATAAAGTTTCACCCCTCCACTTT
. | TRBJ2-2 | . | TRBV9 | CASSVGNTGELFF | TGTGCCAGCAGCGTGGGGAACACCGGGGAGCTGTTTTTT
. | TRBJ2-5 | . | TRBV4-1 | CASSQGFFGREQETQYF | TGCGCCAGCAGCCAAGGTTTTTTCGGCAGAGAACAAGAGACCCAGTACTTC
. | TRBJ1-2 | . | TRBV19 | CASSYTLGVENGYTF | TGTGCCAGTAGTTACACGTTGGGGGTTGAGAATGGCTACACCTTC